The sequence of this TCR beta chain was determined in a study of CXCR3-negative and CXCR3-positive naive CD8 T cells. Study conclusions and caveats: TRB CDR3s were more hydrophobic in CXCR3-positive than in CXCR3-negative naive cells.

The TRB cDNA libraries were prepared by 5' RACE with UMI labels. TCRdb reprocessed the 5' RACE reads and keeps a single row for each CDR3 protein, giving no DNA. The table counts some 130,000 distinct CDR3 sequences; nearly 0.5% lies in the top ten. The length of the CDR3 is 13 residues. Germline assignment: CDR1 LGHNA and CDR2 YSLEER. Points on this clonotype: Its specificity is not known.

The sample consisted of naive CXCR3- CD8+ T cells from blood. Regarding subset: CD45RO-CCR7+CD27+CD95- naive CD8+ T cells lacking CXCR3 (TNR3-). The rearrangement links TRBV4-3 to TRBJ2-1; TCRdb names TRBD2, which stays unverified in the absence of DNA. This clonotype was obtained from a human donor in good health. Some clones in this sample may be carry-over from other donors' samples. The CDR3 spells CASSQDERSLQFF.